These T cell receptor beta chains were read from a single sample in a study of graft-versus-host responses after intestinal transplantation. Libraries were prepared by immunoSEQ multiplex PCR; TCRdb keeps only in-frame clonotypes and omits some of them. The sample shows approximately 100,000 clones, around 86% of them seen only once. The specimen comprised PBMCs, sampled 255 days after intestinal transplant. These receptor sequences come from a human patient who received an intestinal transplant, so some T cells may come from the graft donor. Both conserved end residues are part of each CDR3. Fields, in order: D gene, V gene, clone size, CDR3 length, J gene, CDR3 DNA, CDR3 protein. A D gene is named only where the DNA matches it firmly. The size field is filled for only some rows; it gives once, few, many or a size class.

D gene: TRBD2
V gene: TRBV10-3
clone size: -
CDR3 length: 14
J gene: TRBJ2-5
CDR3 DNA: TGTGCCATCAGTGGAACTAGCGGGGGGGCGCCCCAGTACTTC
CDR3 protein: CAISGTSGGAPQYF

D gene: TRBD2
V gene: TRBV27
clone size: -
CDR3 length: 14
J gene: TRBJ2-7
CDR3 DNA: TGTGCCAGCAGTTTAGACGGGGGGACCTACGAGCAGTACTTC
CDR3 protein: CASSLDGGTYEQYF

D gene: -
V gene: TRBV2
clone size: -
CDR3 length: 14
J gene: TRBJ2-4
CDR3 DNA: TGTGCCAGCAGTGAGCCCTCGCAGCCTAACATTCAGTACTTC
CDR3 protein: CASSEPSQPNIQYF

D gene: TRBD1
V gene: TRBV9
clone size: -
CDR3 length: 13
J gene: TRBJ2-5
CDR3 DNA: TGTGCCAGCAGCTCTCACAGGGGAAAGACCCAGTACTTC
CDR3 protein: CASSSHRGKTQYF

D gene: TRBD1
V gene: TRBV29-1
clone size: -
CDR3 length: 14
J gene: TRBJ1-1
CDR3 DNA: TGCAGCGCAAACCAGGGGGCTGGGAGCACTGAAGCTTTCTTT
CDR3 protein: CSANQGAGSTEAFF

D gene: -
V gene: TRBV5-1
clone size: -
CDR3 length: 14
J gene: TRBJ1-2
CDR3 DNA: TGCGCCAGCAGCTCGGACATCTATGAGTATGGCTACACCTTC
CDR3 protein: CASSSDIYEYGYTF

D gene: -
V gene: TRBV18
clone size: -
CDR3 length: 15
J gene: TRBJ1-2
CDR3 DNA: TGTGCCAGCTCACCTCCCCCAGGCCCCTCCTATGGCTACACCTTC
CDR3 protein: CASSPPPGPSYGYTF

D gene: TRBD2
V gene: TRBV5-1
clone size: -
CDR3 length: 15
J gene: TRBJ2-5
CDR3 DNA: TGCGCCAGCAGCTTGGGGACTAGCTTTGGAGAGACCCAGTACTTC
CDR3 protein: CASSLGTSFGETQYF

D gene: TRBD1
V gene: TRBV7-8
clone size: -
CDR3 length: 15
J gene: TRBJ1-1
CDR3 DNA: TGTGCCAGCAGCTTATGGGAGACAGGGGACACTGAAGCTTTCTTT
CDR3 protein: CASSLWETGDTEAFF

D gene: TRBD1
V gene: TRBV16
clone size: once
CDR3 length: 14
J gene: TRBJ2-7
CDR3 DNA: TGTGCCAGCAGTTTTACAGGGGGCAGTTCCGAGCAGTACTTC
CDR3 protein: CASSFTGGSSEQYF

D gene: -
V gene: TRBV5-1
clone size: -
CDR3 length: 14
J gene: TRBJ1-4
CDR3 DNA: TGCGCCAGCAGCTTGGACAGGCAGGATGAAAAACTGTTTTTT
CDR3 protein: CASSLDRQDEKLFF

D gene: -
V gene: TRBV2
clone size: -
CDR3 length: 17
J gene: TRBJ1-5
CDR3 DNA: TGTGCCAGCAGCCCTCTGAGACGGGGGGGGGCCGGTCAGCCCCAGCATTTT
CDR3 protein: CASSPLRRGGAGQPQHF

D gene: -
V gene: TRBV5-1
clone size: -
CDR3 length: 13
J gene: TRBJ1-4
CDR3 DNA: TGCGCCAGCAGCTTGGGGCAGGGGATGAAACTGTTTTTT
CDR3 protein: CASSLGQGMKLFF

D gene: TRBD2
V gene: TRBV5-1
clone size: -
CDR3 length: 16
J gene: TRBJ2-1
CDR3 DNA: TGCGCCAGCAGCTTGGGAGGGACTAGTAACTACAATGAGCAGTTCTTC
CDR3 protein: CASSLGGTSNYNEQFF

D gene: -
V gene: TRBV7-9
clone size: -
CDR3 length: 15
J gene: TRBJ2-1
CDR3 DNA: TGTGCCAGCCTGATATTACGGGGGGCCCGCAATGAGCAGTTCTTC
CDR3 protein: CASLILRGARNEQFF

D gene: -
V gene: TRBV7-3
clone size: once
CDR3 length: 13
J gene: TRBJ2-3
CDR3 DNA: TGTGCCAGCAGCTTGGTCAGTTCAGATACGCAGTATTTT
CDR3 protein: CASSLVSSDTQYF

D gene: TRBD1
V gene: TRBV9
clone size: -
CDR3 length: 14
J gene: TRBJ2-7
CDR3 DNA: TGTGCCAGCAGTGAAACGGGACAGAACTACGAGCAGTACTTC
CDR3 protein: CASSETGQNYEQYF

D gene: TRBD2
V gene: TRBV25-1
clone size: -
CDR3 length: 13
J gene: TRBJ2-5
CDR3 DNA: TGTGCCAGCAGTGCGAGCGGGAGTGTGACCCAGTACTTC
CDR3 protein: CASSASGSVTQYF

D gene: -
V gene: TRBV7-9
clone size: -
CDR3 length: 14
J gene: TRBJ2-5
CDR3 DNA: TGTGCCAGCAGCTTAGAGGCAGCTAGAGAGACCCAGTACTTC
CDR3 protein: CASSLEAARETQYF

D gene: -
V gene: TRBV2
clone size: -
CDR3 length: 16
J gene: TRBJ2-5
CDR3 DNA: TGTGCCAGCAGTGATCAGGGCGGGGGCCTCCAAGAGACCCAGTACTTC
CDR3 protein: CASSDQGGGLQETQYF

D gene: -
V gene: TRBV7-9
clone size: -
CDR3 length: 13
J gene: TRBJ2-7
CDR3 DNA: TGTGCCAGCAGCCCCATAGGGGCCTACGAGCAGTACTTC
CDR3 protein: CASSPIGAYEQYF

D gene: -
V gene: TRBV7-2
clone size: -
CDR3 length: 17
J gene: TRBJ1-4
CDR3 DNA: TGTGCCAGCAGCTTAGAGGGCAGGGCCGCAACTAATGAAAAACTGTTTTTT
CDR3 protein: CASSLEGRAATNEKLFF

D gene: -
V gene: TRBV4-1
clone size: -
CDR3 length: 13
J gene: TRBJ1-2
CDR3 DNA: TGCGCCAGCAGCCAAATTCAGGGAGGGGGCTACACCTTC
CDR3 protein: CASSQIQGGGYTF

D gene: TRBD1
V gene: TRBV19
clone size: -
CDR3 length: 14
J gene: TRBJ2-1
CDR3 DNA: TGTGCCAGTAGTATAGTGACAGGGGTGGATGAGCAGTTCTTC
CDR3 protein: CASSIVTGVDEQFF

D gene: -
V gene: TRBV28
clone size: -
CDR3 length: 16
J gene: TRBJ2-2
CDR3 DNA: TGTGCCAGCAGTTTGAGGACGGGGGACGACACCGGGGAGCTGTTTTTT
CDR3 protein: CASSLRTGDDTGELFF

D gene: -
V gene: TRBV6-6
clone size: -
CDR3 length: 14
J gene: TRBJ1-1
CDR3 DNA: TGTGCCAGCAGTTCTACGGACAGTACTACCGAAGCTTTCTTT
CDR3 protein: CASSSTDSTTEAFF

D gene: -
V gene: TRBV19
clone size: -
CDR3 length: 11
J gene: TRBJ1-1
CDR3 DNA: TGTGCCAGTAGTATGTACACTGAAGCTTTCTTT
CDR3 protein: CASSMYTEAFF

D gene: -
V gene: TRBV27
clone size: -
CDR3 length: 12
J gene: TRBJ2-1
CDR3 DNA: TGTGCCAGCAGTGGCCCCTACAATGAGCAGTTCTTC
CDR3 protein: CASSGPYNEQFF

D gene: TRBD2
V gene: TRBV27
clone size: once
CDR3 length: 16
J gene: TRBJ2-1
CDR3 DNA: TGTGCCAGCAGTTTACGTCTAGCGGGAGGTGAGAATGAGCAGTTCTTC
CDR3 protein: CASSLRLAGGENEQFF

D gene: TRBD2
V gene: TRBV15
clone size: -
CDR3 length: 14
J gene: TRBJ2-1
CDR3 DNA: TGTGCCACCAGCAGAGATCTGGGACTAGATGAGCAGTTCTTC
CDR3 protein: CATSRDLGLDEQFF

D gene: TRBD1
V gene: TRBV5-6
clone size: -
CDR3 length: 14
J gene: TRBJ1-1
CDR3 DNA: TGTGCCAGCAGCTGGGGACAGGGGAACACTGAAGCTTTCTTT
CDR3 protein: CASSWGQGNTEAFF

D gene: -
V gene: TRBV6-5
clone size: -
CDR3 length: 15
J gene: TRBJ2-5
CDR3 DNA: TGTGCCAGCTCGGCTGGTAGCGCGACCCAAGAGACCCAGTACTTC
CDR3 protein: CASSAGSATQETQYF

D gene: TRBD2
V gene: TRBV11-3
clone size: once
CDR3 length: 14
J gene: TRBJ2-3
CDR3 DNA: TGTGCCAGCAGCTCCCGGACGGGGGGAGATACGCAGTATTTT
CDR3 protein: CASSSRTGGDTQYF

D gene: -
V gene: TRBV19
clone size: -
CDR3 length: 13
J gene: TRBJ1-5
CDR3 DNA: TGTGCCAGTAGTAAGGTCGTGGTTCAGCCCCAGCATTTT
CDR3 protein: CASSKVVVQPQHF

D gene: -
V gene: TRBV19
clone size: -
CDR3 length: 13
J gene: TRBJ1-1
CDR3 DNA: TGTGCCAGTGCCAGAGGGCGTAACACTGAAGCTTTCTTT
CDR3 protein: CASARGRNTEAFF

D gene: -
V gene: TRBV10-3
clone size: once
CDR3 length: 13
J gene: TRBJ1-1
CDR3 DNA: TGTGCCATCAGTCACAGCCTGAACACTGAAGCTTTCTTT
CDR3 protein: CAISHSLNTEAFF

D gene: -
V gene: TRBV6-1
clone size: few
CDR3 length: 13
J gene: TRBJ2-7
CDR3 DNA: TGTGCCAGCAGTGAAAGGACGACCTACGAGCAGTACTTC
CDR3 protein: CASSERTTYEQYF

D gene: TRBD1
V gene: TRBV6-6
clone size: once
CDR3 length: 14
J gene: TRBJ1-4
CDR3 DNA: TGTGCCAGCAGTCCGGACAGGGGGCGAGAAAAACTGTTTTTT
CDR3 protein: CASSPDRGREKLFF

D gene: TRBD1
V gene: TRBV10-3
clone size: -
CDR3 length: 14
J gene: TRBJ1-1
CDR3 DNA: TGTGCCGCGGGACAGGGGAATGGGCACACTGAAGCTTTCTTT
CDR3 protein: CAAGQGNGHTEAFF

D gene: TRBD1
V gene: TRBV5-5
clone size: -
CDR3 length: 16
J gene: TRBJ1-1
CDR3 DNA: TGTGCCAGCAGCTTAACTCCAGGGGGCGCGGGAACTGAAGCTTTCTTT
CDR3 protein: CASSLTPGGAGTEAFF

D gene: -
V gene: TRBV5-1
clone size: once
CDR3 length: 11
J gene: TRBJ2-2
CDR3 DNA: TGCGCCAGCAGCTTGAGTAGGGAGCTGTTTTTT
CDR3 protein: CASSLSRELFF

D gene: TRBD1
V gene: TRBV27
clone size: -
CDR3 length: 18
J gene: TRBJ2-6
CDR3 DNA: TGTGCCAGCAGTCCTCGGACAGGGAAAGTCTCTGGGGCCAACGTCCTGACTTTC
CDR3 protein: CASSPRTGKVSGANVLTF

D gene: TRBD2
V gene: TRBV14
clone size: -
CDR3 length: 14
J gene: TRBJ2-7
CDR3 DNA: TGTGCCAGCTCCGCGGGGGAAATCTCCTACGAGCAGTACTTC
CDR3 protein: CASSAGEISYEQYF

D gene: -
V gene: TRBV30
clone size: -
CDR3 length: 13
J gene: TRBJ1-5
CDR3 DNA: TGTGCCTGGAGTTTTTCCCCGGGGCAGCCCCAGCATTTT
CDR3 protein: CAWSFSPGQPQHF

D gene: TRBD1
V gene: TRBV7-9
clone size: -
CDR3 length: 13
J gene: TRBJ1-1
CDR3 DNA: TGTGCCAGCAGACCAGGGGGGGGCACTGAAGCTTTCTTT
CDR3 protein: CASRPGGGTEAFF

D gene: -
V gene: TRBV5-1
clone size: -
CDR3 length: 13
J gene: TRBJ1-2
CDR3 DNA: TGCGCCAGCAGCCCAGGGGAAGCCTATGGCTACACCTTC
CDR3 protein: CASSPGEAYGYTF

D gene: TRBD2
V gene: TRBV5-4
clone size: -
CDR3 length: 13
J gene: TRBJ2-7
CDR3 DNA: TGTGCCAGCAGCTTGGGAAGCGGGGGGGAGCAGTACTTC
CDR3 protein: CASSLGSGGEQYF

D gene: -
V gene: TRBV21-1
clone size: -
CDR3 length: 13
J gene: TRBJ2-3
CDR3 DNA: TGTGCCAGCAGCAAAGACAGCACAGATACGCAGTATTTT
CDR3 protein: CASSKDSTDTQYF

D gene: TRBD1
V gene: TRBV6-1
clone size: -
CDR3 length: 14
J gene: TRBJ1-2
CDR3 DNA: TGTGCCAGCAGTTCCTTGGGACAGGGAGCAATCTACACCTTC
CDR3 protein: CASSSLGQGAIYTF

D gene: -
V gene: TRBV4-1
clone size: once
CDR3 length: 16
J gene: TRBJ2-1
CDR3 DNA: TGCGCCAGCAGCCCCCGCACGGATAAAGGGGGTAATGAGCAGTTCTTC
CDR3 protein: CASSPRTDKGGNEQFF

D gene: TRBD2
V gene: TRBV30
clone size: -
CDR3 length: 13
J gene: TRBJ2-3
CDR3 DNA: TGTGCCTGGAATCGGGGGGGCACAGATACGCAGTATTTT
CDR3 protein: CAWNRGGTDTQYF

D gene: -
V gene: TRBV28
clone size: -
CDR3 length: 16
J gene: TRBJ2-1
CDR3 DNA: TGTGCCAGCAGTTGGCGTGCAGGGAGCTCCTACAATGAGCAGTTCTTC
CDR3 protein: CASSWRAGSSYNEQFF

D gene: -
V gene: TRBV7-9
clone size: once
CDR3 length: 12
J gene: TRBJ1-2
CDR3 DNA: TGTGCCAGCAGCCCATCCTCAGGGGGCTACACCTTC
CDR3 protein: CASSPSSGGYTF

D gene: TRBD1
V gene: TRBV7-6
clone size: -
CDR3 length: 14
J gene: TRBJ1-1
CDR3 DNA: TGTGCCAGCAGCTCGGACAGGGGGTCGCCTGAAGCTTTCTTT
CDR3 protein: CASSSDRGSPEAFF

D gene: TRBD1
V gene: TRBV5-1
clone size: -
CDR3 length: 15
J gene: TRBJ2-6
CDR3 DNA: TGCGCCAGCAGCTCAACAGGGGCTGGGGCCAACGTCCTGACTTTC
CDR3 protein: CASSSTGAGANVLTF

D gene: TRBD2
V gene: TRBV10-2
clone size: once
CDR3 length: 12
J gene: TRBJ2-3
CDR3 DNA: TGCGCCAGCGGGGGGGGCACAGATACGCAGTATTTT
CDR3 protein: CASGGGTDTQYF

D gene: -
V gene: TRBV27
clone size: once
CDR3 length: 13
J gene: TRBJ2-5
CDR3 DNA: TGTGCCAGCAGTTTATGGGGACAAGAGACCCAGTACTTC
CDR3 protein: CASSLWGQETQYF